Presented here are 16 T cell receptor beta chains from one specimen sequenced in a study of blood T cell repertoires in COVID-19. Data came from immunoSEQ multiplex PCR; TCRdb stores just in-frame clones and leaves some out. The data show about 260,000 clones, with roughly 88% seen just once and approximately 0.7% held by the top ten. Specimen: peripheral blood. These receptors were obtained from a human donor in a cohort sampled during active COVID-19.

This clone was recorded once. V and J are TRBV28 and TRBJ1-4; D gene ambiguous. Trimming stripped 8 bases from V and 10 bases from J, with 14 bases between. CDR1 is MDHEN, CDR2 SYDVKM, per germline. There are 12 residues in the CDR3. CDR3 bases: TGTGCCAGCCGTACTATCGAGAGAAAACTGTTTTTT. Protein product: CASRTIERKLFF.

The rearrangement joins TRBV12-5 to TRBJ2-1; 9 bases are a match to TRBD1. The J segment lost 3 bases and the V segment lost 2 bases, leaving 11 bases of the junction unmatched. The CDR3 loop spans 18 amino acids. Per germline, CDR1 LGHNT and CDR2 FRNRAP. DNA of the CDR3: TGTGCTAGTGGTTTGCCTCATGGCCGGGACAGGGACTACAATGAGCAGTTCTTC. Encoded protein: CASGLPHGRDRDYNEQFF.

This sequence joins TRBV27 and TRBJ2-7, with D perhaps matching TRBD2 (5 bases). The CDR3 contains 14 residues. Trimming shortened V by 2 bases and J by 1 base, and 9 bases separated the two germline ends. Germline CDR1 is MNHEY and CDR2 is SMNVEV (reference sequence). The CDR3 DNA reads as TGTGCCAGCAGTTTAGTTGGACTTTCCTACGAGCAGTACTTC. Residues: CASSLVGLSYEQYF.

This clone was observed a handful of times. The J gene is TRBJ1-5, the V gene TRBV5-4; 7 bases match TRBD1. Germline CDR1 reads SGHNT; CDR2 reads YYREEE (reference sequence). This CDR3 comprises 13 residues. Germline trimming cut 3 bases from V and 5 bases from J; bases unmatched to any gene: 2. CDR3 in DNA: TGTGCCAGCAGCTATGACAGGGATCAGCCCCAGCATTTT. Amino acid sequence: CASSYDRDQPQHF.

The chain carries TRBV6-2 or TRBV6-3 and TRBJ2-7; D call uncertain. The germline CDR1 and CDR2 sequences are MNHEY and SVGEGT. V was clipped by 0 bases and J by 2 bases, with 5 bases between them. CDR3 size: 13 residues. CDR3 DNA sequence: TGTGCCAGCAGTTACTCGAGCGCCTACGAGCAGTACTTC. This gives the protein CASSYSSAYEQYF.

The chain uses TRBV27 and TRBJ2-6, with D possibly matching TRBD2 (5 bases). This CDR3 has 16 residues. V was cut by 7 bases and J by 1 base, with 14 bases left in between. Per the germline V gene, CDR1 is MNHEY and CDR2 is SMNVEV (reference sequence). CDR3 nucleotides: TGTGCCAGCACCCTCCTCGGGGAGTCTGGGGCCAACGTCCTGACTTTC. It encodes CASTLLGESGANVLTF.

The CDR3 DNA sequence: TGTGCCAGTAAGGGACAGGGGGAGAGGAGTGAGCAGTTCTTC. This sequence encodes CASKGQGERSEQFF. This rearrangement joins TRBV18 to TRBJ2-1, with 11 bases matching TRBD1. With 9 bases clipped from V and 9 bases from J, the junction kept 10 bases outside the gene matches. This CDR3 contains 14 residues. Germline CDR1 and CDR2: KGHSH and LQKENI. Full variable domain (rest looked up from reference TRBV18 and TRBJ2-1): NAGVMQNPRHLVRRRGQEARLRCSPMKGHSHVYWYRQLPEEGLKFMVYLQKENIIDESGMPKERFSAEFPKEGPSILRIQQVVRGDSAAYFCASKGQGERSEQFFGPGTRLTVL.

The chain carries TRBV19 and TRBJ2-1; 7 bases are shared with TRBD2. Trimming removed 2 bases from V and 6 bases from J; junction bases left unmatched: 4. Germline V gene sequence: CDR1 LNHDA, CDR2 SQIVND (reference sequence). This CDR3 is 14 amino acids long. CDR3 protein: CASSIWGGSNEQFF. CDR3 sequence (DNA): TGTGCCAGTAGTATATGGGGGGGGAGCAATGAGCAGTTCTTC.

The rearrangement links TRBV12-5 to TRBJ2-7; no definite D call. Looked up from germline, CDR1 is LGHNT and CDR2 is FRNRAP. The CDR3 consists of 13 residues. Trimming shortened V by 6 bases and J by 3 bases, and 12 bases separated the two germline ends. CDR3 in DNA: TGTGCTAGTGGCCCCGACATCCACTACGAGCAGTACTTC. It codes for CASGPDIHYEQYF.

Of note for this clone: One end of the junction varies from germline; a read error may be responsible. The J gene is TRBJ2-7, the V gene TRBV7-2, with 13 nucleotides matching TRBD2. The CDR3 runs 14 residues. Germline-derived CDR1 and CDR2 are SGHTA and FQGNSA. The CDR3 nucleotides are TGTGCCAGCAGCTTGGGGAGGACTAGCGGGAGCCAAGTCTTC. Residues: CASSLGRTSGSQVF. The full variable domain, rest sourced from reference TRBV7-2 and TRBJ2-7, is GAGVSQSPSNKVTEKGKDVELRCDPISGHTALYWYRQSLGQGLEFLIYFQGNSAPDKSGLPSDRFSAERTGGSVSTLTIQRTQQEDSAVYLCASSLGRTSGSQVFGPGTRLTVT.

The rearrangement joins TRBV30 to TRBJ2-1, with 9 bases identical to TRBD2. Losses at the gene ends were 2 bases for V and 4 bases for J; bases not matched to a gene: 6. Germline loops: CDR1 GTSNPN, CDR2 SVGIG (reference sequence). There are 15 residues in the CDR3. The CDR3 sequence is CAWSRSGGAYNEQFF. The DNA for the CDR3 is TGTGCCTGGAGTCGTAGCGGGGGCGCTTACAATGAGCAGTTCTTC.

As regards this clone: This CDR3 is also generated by other DNA sequences in the sample. J is TRBJ2-5 and V is TRBV5-4; the D gene is possibly TRBD2 (5 bases). From germline, CDR1 is SGHNT and CDR2 YYREEE (reference sequence). There are 14 residues in the CDR3. Deletions cut 0 bases from V and 2 bases from J, with 8 bases between. CDR3 bases: TGTGCCAGCAGCTTGGCCGGGGTACAAGAGACCCAGTACTTC. As protein: CASSLAGVQETQYF. The entire variable domain, with the rest obtained from reference TRBV5-4 and TRBJ2-5, is as follows: ETGVTQSPTHLIKTRGQQVTLRCSSQSGHNTVSWYQQALGQGPQFIFQYYREEENGRGNFPPRFSGLQFPNYSSELNVNALELDDSALYLCASSLAGVQETQYFGPGTRLLVL.

The CDR3 here is CASSISLPHHSGNTIYF. The CDR3, as DNA: TGTGCCAGTAGTATAAGCCTCCCGCACCACTCTGGAAACACCATATATTTT. This chain connects TRBV19 to TRBJ1-3; D gene unclear. The germline V gene has CDR1 LNHDA and CDR2 SQIVND (reference sequence). The CDR3 has 17 amino acids. V lost 2 bases, J lost 0 bases, and 14 bases lay in between.

In the case of this clone: A junction boundary mismatches the germline segment, possibly from a read error. The chain is built from TRBV6-6 and TRBJ1-1; D might be TRBD1 (6 bases). The germline V gene encodes CDR1 MNHNY and CDR2 SVGAGI (reference sequence). The CDR3 runs to 14 residues. This CDR3 reads CASSPLTGNAEAFF. The CDR3, as DNA: TGTGCCAGCAGCCCGCTTACAGGGAACGCTGAAGCTTTCTTT.

The chain combines TRBV18 with TRBJ2-1; D is unresolved. The germline V gene has CDR1 KGHSH and CDR2 LQKENI. Trimming shortened V by 3 bases and J by 0 bases, and 18 bases separated the two germline ends. The CDR3 has 18 residues. CDR3 residues: CASSPTSGSTSSYNEQFF. The CDR3 DNA reads as TGTGCCAGCTCACCCACATCCGGGTCGACGAGCTCCTACAATGAGCAGTTCTTC.

The chain joins TRBV6-6 to TRBJ1-2; D call uncertain. Between the trimmed V and J ends, which lost 5 bases and 5 bases, there was a span of 12 bases. The germline gives CDR1 MNHNY, CDR2 SVGAGI (reference sequence). CDR3 size: 13 residues. The CDR3 here is CASSPGGSYGYTF. The DNA for the CDR3 is TGTGCCAGCAGTCCCGGCGGGTCGTATGGCTACACCTTC.